This paragraph covers one TCR beta chain sequence. Its antigen is currently unknown. The CDR3 loop spans 15 amino acids. CDR1 and CDR2 (germline): GTSNPN, SVGIG (reference sequence). V was pared by 3 bases and J by 2 bases, with 17 bases between. Profiling relied on immunoSEQ multiplex PCR, and the TCRdb table lists in-frame clones only, not all of them. Among over 400,000 clones, around 93% were seen once, and the ten largest hold about 1.7%. This entry belongs to a study of Ad26.COV2.S vaccination and SARS-CoV-2 variants. Study in general: A participant enrolled in the COV1001 Ad26.COV2.S trial arm provided the sample. The study gave Ad26.COV2.S intramuscularly, once or twice 56 days apart. Broader study findings: Following vaccination, spike-specific CD8+ and CD4+ T cell responses reportedly exhibited substantial breadth.

Noted treatment: some 20 received Ad26.COV2.S at low or high dose, single or two shots; five or six received placebo; per-sample allocation not given. Sampling was done on day 63 after the first vaccine or placebo injection. Boston hosted the donor, who was an adult aged 18-55 years. The sequenced sample was peripheral blood, obtained in a trial of Ad26.COV2.S vaccine versus placebo. V is TRBV30 and J is TRBJ2-7; D is perhaps TRBD1 or TRBD2 (5 bases each). This sequence originates from a person between 18 and 65 years old who received the Ad26.COV2.S COVID-19 vaccine or a placebo. Here the CDR3 DNA reads TGTGCCTGGAGAACGGCCGGGGCCGGTACCTACGAGCAGTACTTC. It translates to CAWRTAGAGTYEQYF.